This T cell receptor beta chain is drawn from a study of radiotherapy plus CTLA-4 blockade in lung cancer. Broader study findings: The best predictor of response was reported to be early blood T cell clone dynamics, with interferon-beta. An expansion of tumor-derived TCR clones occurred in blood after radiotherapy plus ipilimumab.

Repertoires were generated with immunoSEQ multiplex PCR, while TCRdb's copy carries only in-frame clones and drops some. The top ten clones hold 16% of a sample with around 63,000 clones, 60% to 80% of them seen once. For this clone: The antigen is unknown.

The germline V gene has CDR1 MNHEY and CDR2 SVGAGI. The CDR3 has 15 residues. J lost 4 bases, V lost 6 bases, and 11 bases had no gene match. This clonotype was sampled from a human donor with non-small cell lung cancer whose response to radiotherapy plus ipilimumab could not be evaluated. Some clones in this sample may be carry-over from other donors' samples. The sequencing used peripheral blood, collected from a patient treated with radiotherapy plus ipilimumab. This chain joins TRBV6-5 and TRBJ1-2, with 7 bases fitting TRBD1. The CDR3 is CASRTGQGVGYGYTF. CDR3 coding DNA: TGTGCCAGCAGAACGGGGCAGGGGGTGGGCTATGGCTACACCTTC.